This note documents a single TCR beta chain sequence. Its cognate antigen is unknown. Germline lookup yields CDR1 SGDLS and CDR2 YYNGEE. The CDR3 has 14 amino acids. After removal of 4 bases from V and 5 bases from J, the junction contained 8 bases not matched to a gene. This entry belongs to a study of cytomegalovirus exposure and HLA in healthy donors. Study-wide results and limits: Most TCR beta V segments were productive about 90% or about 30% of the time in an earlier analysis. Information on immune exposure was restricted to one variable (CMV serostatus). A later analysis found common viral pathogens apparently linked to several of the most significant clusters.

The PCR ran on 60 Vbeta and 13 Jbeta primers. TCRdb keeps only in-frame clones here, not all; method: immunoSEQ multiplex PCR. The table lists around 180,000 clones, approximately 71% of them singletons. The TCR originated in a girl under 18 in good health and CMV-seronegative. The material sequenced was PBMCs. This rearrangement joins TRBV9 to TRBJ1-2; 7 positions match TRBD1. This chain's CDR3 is CASSPRTGEYGYTF. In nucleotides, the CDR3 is TGTGCCAGCAGCCCCCGGACAGGCGAATATGGCTACACCTTC.